The source of this T cell receptor beta chain is a study of T cells after posttransplantation cyclophosphamide. Cyclophosphamide on days +3 and +4 followed busulfan-fludarabine conditioning and a marrow graft. Libraries were prepared by immunoSEQ multiplex PCR; TCRdb keeps only in-frame clonotypes and omits some of them. Observed in the sample are more than 9,000 clones, none of them singletons. V shed 1 base and J 2 bases; nucleotides not matched to a gene: 8. The germline V gene has CDR1 KGHSH and CDR2 LQKENI. This CDR3 spans 17 amino acids. This clone has ten or more counts. The V gene is TRBV18, the J gene TRBJ2-1, with 7 bases fitting TRBD1. The TCR comes from a female patient in her forties or fifties who received an allogeneic stem cell transplant from a related donor, was CMV-positive, and had no GVHD. Some T cells may be transferred from the graft donor. The source was PBMCs, collected after allogeneic stem cell transplant with posttransplant cyclophosphamide. The chain's CDR3 is CASSPRTARGPYNEQFF. CDR3 sequence (DNA): TGTGCCAGCTCACCACGAACGGCGAGGGGGCCCTACAATGAGCAGTTCTTC.